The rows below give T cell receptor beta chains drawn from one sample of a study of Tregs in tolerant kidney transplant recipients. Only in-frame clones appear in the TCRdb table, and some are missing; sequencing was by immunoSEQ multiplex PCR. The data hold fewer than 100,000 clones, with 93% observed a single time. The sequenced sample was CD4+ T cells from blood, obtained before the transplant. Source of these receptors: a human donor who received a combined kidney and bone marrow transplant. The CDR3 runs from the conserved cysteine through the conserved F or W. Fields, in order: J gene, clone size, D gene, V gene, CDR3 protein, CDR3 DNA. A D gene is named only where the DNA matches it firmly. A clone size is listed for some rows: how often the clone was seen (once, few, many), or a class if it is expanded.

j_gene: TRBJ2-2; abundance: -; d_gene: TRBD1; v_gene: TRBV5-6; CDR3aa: CASSLRDRGLTGELFF; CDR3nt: TGTGCCAGCAGCCTCCGGGACAGGGGGCTCACCGGGGAGCTGTTTTTT
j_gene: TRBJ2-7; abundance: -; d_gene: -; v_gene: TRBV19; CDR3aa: CASSDPGFPYEQYF; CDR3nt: TGTGCCAGTAGTGACCCGGGATTTCCCTACGAGCAGTACTTC
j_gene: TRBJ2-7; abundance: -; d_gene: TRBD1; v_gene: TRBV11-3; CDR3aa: CASSTRQTGARREQYF; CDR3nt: TGTGCCAGCAGCACACGCCAGACAGGGGCGCGTCGCGAGCAGTACTTC
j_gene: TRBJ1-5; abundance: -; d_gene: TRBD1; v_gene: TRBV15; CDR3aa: CATSLLQGGANQPQHF; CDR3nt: TGTGCCACCAGCCTATTACAGGGGGGCGCCAATCAGCCCCAGCATTTT
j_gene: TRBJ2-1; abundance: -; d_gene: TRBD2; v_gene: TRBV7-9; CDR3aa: CASSPGLAEYNEQFF; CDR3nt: TGTGCCAGCAGCCCCGGACTAGCGGAATACAATGAGCAGTTCTTC
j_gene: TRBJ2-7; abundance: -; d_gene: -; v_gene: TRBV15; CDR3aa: CATSRDIGGRAYEQYF; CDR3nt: TGTGCCACCAGCAGAGATATCGGGGGAAGGGCCTACGAGCAGTACTTC
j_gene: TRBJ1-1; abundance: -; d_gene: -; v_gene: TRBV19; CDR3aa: CASRGRGQNTEAFF; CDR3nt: TGTGCCAGTAGAGGAAGGGGACAGAACACTGAAGCTTTCTTT
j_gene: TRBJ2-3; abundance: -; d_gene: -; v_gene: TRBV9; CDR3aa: CASSLGLTTDTQYF; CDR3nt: TGTGCCAGCAGCCTGGGACTTACTACAGATACGCAGTATTTT
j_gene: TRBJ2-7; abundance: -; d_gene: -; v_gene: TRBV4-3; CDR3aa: CASSQDPGTLSYEQYF; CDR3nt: TGCGCCAGCAGCCAAGATCCGGGGACACTGTCCTACGAGCAGTACTTC
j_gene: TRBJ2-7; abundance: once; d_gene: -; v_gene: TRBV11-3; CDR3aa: CASSLQAYEQYF; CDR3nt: TGTGCCAGCAGCCTCCAGGCTTACGAGCAGTACTTC
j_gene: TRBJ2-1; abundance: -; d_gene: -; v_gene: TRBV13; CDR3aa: CASSLGGGGYSRQFF; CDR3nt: TGTGCCAGCAGCTTAGGAGGAGGTGGGTATTCTCGGCAGTTCTTC
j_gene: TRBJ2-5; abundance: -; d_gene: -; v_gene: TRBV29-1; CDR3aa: CSGAALGETQYF; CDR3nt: TGCAGCGGGGCCGCCTTAGGAGAGACCCAGTACTTC
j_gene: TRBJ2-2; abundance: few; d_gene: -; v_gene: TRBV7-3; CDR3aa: CASSRARVGGELFF; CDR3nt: TGTGCCAGCAGCCGAGCGCGGGTGGGCGGGGAGCTGTTTTTT
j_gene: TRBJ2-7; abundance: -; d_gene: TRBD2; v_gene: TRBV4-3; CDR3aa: CASSQVLAGSIYEQYF; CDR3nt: TGCGCCAGCAGCCAAGTTTTAGCGGGAAGTATATACGAGCAGTACTTC
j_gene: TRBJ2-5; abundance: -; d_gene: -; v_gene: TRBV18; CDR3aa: CASSPGLNQETQYF; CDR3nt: TGTGCCAGCTCACCGGGGCTCAACCAAGAGACCCAGTACTTC
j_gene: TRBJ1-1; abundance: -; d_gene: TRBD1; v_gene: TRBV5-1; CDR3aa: CASSSVPGGNTEAFF; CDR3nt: TGCGCCAGCAGCTCAGTGCCAGGGGGGAACACTGAAGCTTTCTTT
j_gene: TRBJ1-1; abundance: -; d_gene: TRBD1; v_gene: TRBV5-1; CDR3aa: CASGTDRLNTEAFF; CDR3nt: TGCGCCAGCGGCACGGACAGGTTGAACACTGAAGCTTTCTTT
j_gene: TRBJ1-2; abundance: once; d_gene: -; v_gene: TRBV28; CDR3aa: CASEGDHGYTF; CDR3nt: TGTGCCAGCGAAGGGGATCATGGCTACACCTTC
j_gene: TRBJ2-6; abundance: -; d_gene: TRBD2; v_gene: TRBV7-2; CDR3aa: CASSLDLAGGTGANVLTF; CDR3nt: TGTGCCAGCAGCTTAGATCTAGCGGGGGGAACTGGGGCCAACGTCCTGACTTTC
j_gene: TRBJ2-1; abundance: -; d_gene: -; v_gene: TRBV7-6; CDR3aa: CASSSQQSSYNEQFF; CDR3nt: TGTGCCAGCAGCTCGCAACAGAGCTCCTACAATGAGCAGTTCTTC
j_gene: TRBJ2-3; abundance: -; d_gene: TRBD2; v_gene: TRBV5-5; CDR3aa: CASSTKRGYTDTQYF; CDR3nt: TGTGCCAGCAGCACTAAGCGGGGCTACACAGATACGCAGTATTTT
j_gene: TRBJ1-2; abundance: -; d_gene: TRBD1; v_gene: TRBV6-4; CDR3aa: CARTGAYYGYTF; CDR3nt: TGTGCCAGGACAGGGGCCTACTATGGCTACACCTTC
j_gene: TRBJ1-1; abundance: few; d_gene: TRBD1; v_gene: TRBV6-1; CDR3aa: CATRRTGGRTEAFF; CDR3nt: TGTGCCACCCGAAGGACAGGGGGTAGGACTGAAGCTTTCTTT
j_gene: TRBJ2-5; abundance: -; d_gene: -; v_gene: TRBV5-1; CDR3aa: CASSRGGTDQETQYF; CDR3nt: TGCGCCAGCAGCCGTGGGGGGACCGACCAAGAGACCCAGTACTTC
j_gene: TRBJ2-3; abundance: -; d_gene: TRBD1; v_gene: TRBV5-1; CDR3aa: CASSPWTGGADTQYF; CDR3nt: TGCGCCAGCAGCCCGTGGACAGGGGGAGCAGATACGCAGTATTTT
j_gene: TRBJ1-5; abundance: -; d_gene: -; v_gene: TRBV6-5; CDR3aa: CASSTGGGGNQPQHF; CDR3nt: TGTGCCAGCAGTACCGGGGGAGGGGGAAATCAGCCCCAGCATTTT
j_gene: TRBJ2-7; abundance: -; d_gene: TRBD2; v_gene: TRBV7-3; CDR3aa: CASSLFSLAGAPGEQYF; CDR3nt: TGTGCCAGCAGCTTATTCTCCCTAGCGGGAGCCCCCGGCGAGCAGTACTTC
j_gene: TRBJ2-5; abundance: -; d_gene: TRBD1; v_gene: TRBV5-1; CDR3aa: CASSLGTGETQYF; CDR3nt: TGCGCCAGCAGCTTGGGGACAGGGGAGACCCAGTACTTC
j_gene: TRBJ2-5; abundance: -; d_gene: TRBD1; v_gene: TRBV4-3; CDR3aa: CASSQDLGTGETQYF; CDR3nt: TGCGCCAGCAGCCAAGATCTAGGGACAGGGGAGACCCAGTACTTC
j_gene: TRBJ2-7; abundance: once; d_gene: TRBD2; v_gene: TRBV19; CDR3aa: CASSWAGDEQYF; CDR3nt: TGTGCCAGTAGTTGGGCGGGAGACGAGCAGTACTTC
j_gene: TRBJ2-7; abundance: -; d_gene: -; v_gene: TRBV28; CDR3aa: CASSLIKPYEQYF; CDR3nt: TGTGCCAGCAGTTTAATAAAGCCCTACGAGCAGTACTTC
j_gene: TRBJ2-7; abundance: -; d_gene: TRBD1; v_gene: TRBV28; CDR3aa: CASSPGQGGYEQYF; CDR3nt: TGTGCCAGCAGTCCCGGACAGGGGGGGTACGAGCAGTACTTC
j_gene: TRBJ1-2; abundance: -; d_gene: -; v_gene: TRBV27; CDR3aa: CASSFAGETGYTF; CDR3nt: TGTGCCAGCAGTTTTGCCGGGGAGACTGGCTACACCTTC
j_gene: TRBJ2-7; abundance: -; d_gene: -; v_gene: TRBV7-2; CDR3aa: CASSLTGFHEQYF; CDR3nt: TGTGCCAGCAGCTTAACAGGGTTCCACGAGCAGTACTTC
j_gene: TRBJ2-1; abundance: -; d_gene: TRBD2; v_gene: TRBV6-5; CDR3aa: CASSSIRLANYNEQFF; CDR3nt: TGTGCCAGCAGTTCCATAAGACTAGCGAACTACAATGAGCAGTTCTTC
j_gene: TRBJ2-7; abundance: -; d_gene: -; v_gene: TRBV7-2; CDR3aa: CASSLGTEKQYF; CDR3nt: TGTGCCAGCAGCTTAGGGACTGAAAAGCAGTACTTC
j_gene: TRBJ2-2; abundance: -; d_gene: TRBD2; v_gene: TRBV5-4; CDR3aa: CASSPPSGRAGDTGELFF; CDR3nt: TGTGCCAGCAGCCCCCCCTCCGGGAGGGCCGGGGACACCGGGGAGCTGTTTTTT
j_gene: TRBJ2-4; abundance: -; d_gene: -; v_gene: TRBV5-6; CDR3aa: CASRSVGNIQYF; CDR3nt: TGTGCCAGCAGATCGGTTGGAAACATTCAGTACTTC
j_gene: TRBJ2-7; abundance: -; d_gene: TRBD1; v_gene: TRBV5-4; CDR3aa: CASSPAAGGYNEQYF; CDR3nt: TGTGCCAGCAGCCCGGCGGCAGGGGGATACAACGAGCAGTACTTC
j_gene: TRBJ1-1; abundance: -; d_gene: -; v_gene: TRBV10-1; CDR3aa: CASSPRQLNTEAFF; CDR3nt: TGCGCCAGCAGCCCCCGACAGTTGAACACTGAAGCTTTCTTT
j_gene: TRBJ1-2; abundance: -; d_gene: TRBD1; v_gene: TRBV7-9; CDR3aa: CASSRPGQGAFKDGYTF; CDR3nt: TGTGCCAGCAGCCGCCCGGGACAGGGGGCATTTAAGGATGGCTACACCTTC
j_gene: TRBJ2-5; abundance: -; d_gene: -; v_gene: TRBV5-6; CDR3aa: CASSLRGHQETQYF; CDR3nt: TGTGCCAGCAGCTTGCGAGGGCACCAAGAGACCCAGTACTTC
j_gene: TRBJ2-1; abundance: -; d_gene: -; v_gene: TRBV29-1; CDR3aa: CSAKGFSGEQFF; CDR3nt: TGCAGCGCTAAGGGGTTTAGTGGCGAGCAGTTCTTC
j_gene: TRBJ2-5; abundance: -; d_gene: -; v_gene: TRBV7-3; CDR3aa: CASSLTAVETQYF; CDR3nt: TGTGCCAGCAGCTTAACGGCAGTAGAGACCCAGTACTTC
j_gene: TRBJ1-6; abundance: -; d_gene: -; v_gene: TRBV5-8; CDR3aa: CASSLTYSPLHF; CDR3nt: TGTGCCAGCAGCTTGACATATTCCCCCCTCCACTTT
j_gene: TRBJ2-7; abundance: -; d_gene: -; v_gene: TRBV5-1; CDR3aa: CASSPGQYSTYEQYF; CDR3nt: TGCGCCAGCAGCCCAGGACAGTATTCGACTTACGAGCAGTACTTC
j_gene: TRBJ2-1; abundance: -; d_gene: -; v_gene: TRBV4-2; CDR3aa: CASSGRAPYNEQFF; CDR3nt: TGTGCCAGCAGTGGGCGGGCCCCCTACAATGAGCAGTTCTTC
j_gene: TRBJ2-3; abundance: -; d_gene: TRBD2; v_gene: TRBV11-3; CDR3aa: CASSPREQSGTQYF; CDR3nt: TGTGCCAGCAGCCCGCGGGAGCAGTCTGGTACGCAGTATTTT
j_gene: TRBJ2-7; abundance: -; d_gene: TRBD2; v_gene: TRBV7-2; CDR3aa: CASSLSVAGGGEQYF; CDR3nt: TGTGCCAGCAGCTTAAGCGTAGCGGGGGGGGGCGAGCAGTACTTC
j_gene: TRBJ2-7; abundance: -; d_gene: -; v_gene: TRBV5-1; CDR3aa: CASSPGLRQYF; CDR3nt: TGCGCCAGCAGCCCGGGACTCCGTCAGTACTTC
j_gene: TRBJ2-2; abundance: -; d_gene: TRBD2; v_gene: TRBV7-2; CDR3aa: CASSSLAGGPGELFF; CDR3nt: TGTGCCAGCAGCTCACTAGCGGGGGGGCCCGGGGAGCTGTTTTTT